This T cell receptor (beta chain) comes out of a study of human T cells and chemical hapten exposure. Study-level background: All patients underwent weekly scalp dosing with diphenylcyclopropenone for the full roughly 25-week study.

This clonotype has just a few counts. Its antigen is currently unknown. Sample time point: patch test 3, about 24 weeks after DPC sensitization. Treatment noted: therapeutic diphenylcyclopropenone sensitization with weekly scalp DPC. Participating donors were patients with alopecia, aged 18 to 70 years, considered appropriate candidates for DPC. The V end lost 2 bases, the J end lost 3 bases, and 19 bases lay between the germline ends. CDR1 is DFQATT and CDR2 is SNEGSKA in the germline V gene (reference sequence). CDR3 length equals 16 residues. TCRdb re-called the RACE reads through MiXCR, storing one row per CDR3 protein. The repertoire holds 95,000 to 150,000 distinct CDR3 sequences, over 9% seen once, with 2.4% in the top ten. Study-level findings and limits: Expanded TCRs grouped into significantly more large CDR3 similarity clusters than controls produced. DPC sensitization left the count of TCRs above 1 in 1000 unchanged.

The V and J genes are TRBV20-1 and TRBJ1-1; tentative D call: TRBD1 (6 bases). This specimen was whole blood, taken in connection with sensitization to the hapten diphenylcyclopropenone (DPC). The clonotype originates from a woman aged 45 to 65 with alopecia areata. Some clones in this sample may be carry-over from other donors' samples. Written as DNA, the CDR3 is TGCAGTGCTAGATTACCCCCTACGGGGGCGGACACTGAAGCTTTCTTT. This codes for CSARLPPTGADTEAFF.